Given below is one T cell receptor beta chain in context. Its matching antigen is unknown. The TCR beta cDNA libraries carried unique molecular identifiers. There were 1 to 10 million T cells, and around 500,000 cDNA molecules came from them. TCRdb recomputed calls from the PCR reads with MiXCR, one row per CDR3 protein. This table has 350,000 to 500,000 distinct CDR3 sequences, approximately 42% appearing once. This specimen belongs to a study of post-analysis software for immune sequencing data. About the study: Recorded disease courses covered relapsing-remitting, secondary progressive and progressive-relapsing multiple sclerosis. Some patients had no subtype annotation.

Findings of the study overall: Roughly 5 TRBV segments occurring more often in patients than controls included TRBV5-6, TRBV5-1 and TRBV20-1. Versus controls, multiple sclerosis patients showed significantly lower diversity (normalized Chao1).

V shed 10 bases and J shed 3 bases, with 16 bases lying between them. The CDR3 totals 13 residues. The germline CDR1 and CDR2 sequences are ENHRY and SYGVKD. V usage is TRBV10-3 and J usage is TRBJ2-7; a possible D gene is TRBD1 (6 bases). Sequencing used blood. The source is a girl aged 2 to 9 with multiple sclerosis. The CDR3 protein is CATRGPGDYEQYF. The CDR3, as DNA: TGTGCCACCAGGGGACCAGGGGACTACGAGCAGTACTTC.